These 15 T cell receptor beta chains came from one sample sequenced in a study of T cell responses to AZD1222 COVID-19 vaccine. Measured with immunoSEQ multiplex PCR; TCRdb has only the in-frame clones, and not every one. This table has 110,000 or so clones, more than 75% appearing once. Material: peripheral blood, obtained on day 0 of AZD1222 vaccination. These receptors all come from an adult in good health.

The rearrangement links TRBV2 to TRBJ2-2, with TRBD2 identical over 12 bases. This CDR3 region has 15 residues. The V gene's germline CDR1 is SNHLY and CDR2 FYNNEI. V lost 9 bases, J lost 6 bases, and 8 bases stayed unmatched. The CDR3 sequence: CASLAGGMVAGELFF. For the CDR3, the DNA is TGTGCCAGTCTAGCGGGAGGGATGGTTGCCGGGGAGCTGTTTTTT.

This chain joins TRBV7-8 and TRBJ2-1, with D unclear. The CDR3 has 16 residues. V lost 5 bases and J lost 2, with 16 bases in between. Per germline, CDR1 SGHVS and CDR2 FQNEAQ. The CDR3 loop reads CASSPTRQTAYNEQFF. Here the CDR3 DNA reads TGTGCCAGCAGCCCCACGCGTCAAACCGCCTACAATGAGCAGTTCTTC.

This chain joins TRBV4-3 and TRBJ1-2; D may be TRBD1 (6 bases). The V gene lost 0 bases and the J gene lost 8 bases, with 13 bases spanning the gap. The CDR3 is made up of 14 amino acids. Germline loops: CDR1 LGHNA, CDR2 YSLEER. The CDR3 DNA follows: TGCGCCAGCAGCCAAGATCTGGGCACAGGGGGCTACACCTTC. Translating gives CASSQDLGTGGYTF.

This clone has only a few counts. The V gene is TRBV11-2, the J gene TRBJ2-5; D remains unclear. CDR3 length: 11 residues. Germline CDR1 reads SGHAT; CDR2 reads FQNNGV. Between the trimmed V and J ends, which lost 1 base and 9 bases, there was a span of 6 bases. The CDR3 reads CASSLAQPQYF. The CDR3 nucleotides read TGTGCCAGCAGCTTAGCACAACCCCAGTACTTC.

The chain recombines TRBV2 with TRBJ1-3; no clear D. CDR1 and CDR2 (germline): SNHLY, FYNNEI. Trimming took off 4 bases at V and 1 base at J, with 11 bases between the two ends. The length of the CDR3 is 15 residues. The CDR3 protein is CASSVAGSSGNTIYF. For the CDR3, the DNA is TGTGCCAGCAGTGTGGCGGGCTCTTCTGGAAACACCATATATTTT.

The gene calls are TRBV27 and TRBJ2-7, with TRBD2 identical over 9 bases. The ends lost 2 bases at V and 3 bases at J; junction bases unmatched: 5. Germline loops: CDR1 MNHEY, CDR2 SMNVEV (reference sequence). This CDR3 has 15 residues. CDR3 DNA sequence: TGTGCCAGCAGTTTACAAGCGGGAGGACTCTACGAGCAGTACTTC. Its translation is CASSLQAGGLYEQYF.

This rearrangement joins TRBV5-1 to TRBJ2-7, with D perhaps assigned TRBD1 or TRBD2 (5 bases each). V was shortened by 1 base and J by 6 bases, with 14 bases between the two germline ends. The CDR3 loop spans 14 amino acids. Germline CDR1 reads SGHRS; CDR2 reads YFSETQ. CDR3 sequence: CASSLQGTAIEQYF. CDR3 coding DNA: TGCGCCAGCAGCTTGCAAGGGACGGCTATCGAGCAGTACTTC.

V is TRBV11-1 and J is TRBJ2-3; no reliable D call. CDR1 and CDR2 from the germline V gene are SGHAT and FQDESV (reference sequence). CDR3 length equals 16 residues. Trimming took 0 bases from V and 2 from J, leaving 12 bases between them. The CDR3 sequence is CASSLANRIITDTQYF. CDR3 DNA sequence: TGTGCCAGCAGCTTAGCGAACAGAATAATCACAGATACGCAGTATTTT.

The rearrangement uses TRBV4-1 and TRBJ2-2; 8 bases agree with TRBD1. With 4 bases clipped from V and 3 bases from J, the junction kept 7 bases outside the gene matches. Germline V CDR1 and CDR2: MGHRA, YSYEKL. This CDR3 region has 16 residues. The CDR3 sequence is CASSPGTGLYTGELFF. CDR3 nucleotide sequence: TGCGCCAGCAGCCCCGGGACAGGACTCTACACCGGGGAGCTGTTTTTT.

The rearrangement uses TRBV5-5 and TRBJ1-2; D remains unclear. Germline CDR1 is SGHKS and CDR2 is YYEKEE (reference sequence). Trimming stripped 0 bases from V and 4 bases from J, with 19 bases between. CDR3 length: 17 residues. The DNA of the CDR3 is TGTGCCAGCAGCTTGGGCCCCCCCCCGAATGTGGGCTATGGCTACACCTTC. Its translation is CASSLGPPPNVGYGYTF.

CDR3 region: CASSLEGGGYTF. The DNA of the CDR3 is TGTGCCAGCAGCTTGGAGGGGGGAGGCTACACCTTC. The chain links TRBV5-6 to TRBJ1-2; D may be TRBD1 (6 bases). V lost 0 bases, J lost 8 bases, and 8 bases lay in between. Looked up from germline, CDR1 is SGHDT and CDR2 is YYEEEE. The CDR3 totals 12 residues.

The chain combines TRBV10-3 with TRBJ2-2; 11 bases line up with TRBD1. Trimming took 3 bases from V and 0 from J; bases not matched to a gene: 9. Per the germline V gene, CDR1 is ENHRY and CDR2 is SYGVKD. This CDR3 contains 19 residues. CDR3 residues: CAISDGTGGISSNTGELFF. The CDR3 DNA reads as TGTGCCATCAGTGATGGGACAGGGGGAATTTCGTCGAACACCGGGGAGCTGTTTTTT.

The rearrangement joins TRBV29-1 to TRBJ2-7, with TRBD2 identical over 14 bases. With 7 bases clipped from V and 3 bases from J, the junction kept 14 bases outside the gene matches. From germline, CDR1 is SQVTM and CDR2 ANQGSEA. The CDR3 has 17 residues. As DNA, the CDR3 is TGCAGCGCCGAGACTAGCGGGAGGGCTCTATTCTGCTACGAGCAGTACTTC. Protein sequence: CSAETSGRALFCYEQYF.

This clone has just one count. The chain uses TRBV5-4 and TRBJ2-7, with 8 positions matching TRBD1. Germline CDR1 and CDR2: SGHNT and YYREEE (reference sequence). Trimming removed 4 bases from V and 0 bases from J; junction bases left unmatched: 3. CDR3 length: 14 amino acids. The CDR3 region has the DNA TGTGCCAGCAGCCCGGACAGGGTCTCCTACGAGCAGTACTTC. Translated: CASSPDRVSYEQYF.

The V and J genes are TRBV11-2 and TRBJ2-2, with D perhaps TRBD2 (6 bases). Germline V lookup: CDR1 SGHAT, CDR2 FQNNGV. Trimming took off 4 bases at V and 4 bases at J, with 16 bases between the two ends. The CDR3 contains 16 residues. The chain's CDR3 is CASSWATGEGTGELFF. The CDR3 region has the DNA TGTGCCAGCAGCTGGGCGACGGGAGAGGGCACCGGGGAGCTGTTTTTT.